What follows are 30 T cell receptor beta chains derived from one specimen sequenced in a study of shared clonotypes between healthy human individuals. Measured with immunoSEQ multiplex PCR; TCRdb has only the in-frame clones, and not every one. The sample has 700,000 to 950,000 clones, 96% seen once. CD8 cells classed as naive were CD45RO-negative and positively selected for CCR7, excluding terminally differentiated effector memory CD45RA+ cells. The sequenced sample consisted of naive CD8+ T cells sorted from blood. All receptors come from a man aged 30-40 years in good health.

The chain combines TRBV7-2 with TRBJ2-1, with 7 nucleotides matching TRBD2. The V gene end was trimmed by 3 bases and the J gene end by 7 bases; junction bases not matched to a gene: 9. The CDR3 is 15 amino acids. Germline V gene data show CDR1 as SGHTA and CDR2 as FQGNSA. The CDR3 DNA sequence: TGTGCCAGCAGCTTGGGTCTAGCGGTCGGGAATGAGCAGTTCTTC. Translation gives CASSLGLAVGNEQFF. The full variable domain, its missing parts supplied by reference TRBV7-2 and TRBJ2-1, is GAGVSQSPSNKVTEKGKDVELRCDPISGHTALYWYRQSLGQGLEFLIYFQGNSAPDKSGLPSDRFSAERTGGSVSTLTIQRTQQEDSAVYLCASSLGLAVGNEQFFGPGTRLTVL.

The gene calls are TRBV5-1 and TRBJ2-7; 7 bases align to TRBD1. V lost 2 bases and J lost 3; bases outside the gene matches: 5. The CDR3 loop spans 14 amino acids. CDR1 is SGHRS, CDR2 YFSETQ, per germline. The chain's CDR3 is CASSFRGQVYEQYF. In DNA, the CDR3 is TGCGCCAGCAGCTTCCGTGGACAGGTCTACGAGCAGTACTTC.

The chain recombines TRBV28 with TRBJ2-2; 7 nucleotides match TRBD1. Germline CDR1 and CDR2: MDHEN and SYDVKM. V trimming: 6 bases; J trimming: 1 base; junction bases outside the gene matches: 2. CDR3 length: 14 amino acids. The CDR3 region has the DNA TGTGCCAGCAGCACAGGGGAGAACACCGGGGAGCTGTTTTTT. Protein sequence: CASSTGENTGELFF. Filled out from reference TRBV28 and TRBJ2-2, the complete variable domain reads DVKVTQSSRYLVKRTGEKVFLECVQDMDHENMFWYRQDPGLGLRLIYFSYDVKMKEKGDIPEGYSVSREKKERFSLILESASTNQTSMYLCASSTGENTGELFFGEGSRLTVL.

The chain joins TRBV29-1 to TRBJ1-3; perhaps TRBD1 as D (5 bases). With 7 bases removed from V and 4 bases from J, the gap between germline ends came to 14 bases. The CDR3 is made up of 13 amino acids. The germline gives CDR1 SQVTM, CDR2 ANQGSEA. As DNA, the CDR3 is TGCAGCGGTCAGACAGAATCCGGAAACACCATATATTTT. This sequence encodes CSGQTESGNTIYF.

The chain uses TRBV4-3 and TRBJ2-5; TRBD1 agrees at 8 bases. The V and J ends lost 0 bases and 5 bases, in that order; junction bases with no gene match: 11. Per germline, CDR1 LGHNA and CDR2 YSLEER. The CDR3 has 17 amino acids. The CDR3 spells CASSQDLTGQVPETQYF. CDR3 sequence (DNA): TGCGCCAGCAGCCAAGATTTGACGGGACAGGTCCCCGAGACCCAGTACTTC.

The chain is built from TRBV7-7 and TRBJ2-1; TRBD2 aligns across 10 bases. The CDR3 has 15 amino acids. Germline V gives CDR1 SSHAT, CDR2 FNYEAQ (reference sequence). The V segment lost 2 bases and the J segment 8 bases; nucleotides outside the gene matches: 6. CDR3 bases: TGTGCCAGCAGCTTACTAGCGGGAGCATTGGATGAGCAGTTCTTC. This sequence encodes CASSLLAGALDEQFF.

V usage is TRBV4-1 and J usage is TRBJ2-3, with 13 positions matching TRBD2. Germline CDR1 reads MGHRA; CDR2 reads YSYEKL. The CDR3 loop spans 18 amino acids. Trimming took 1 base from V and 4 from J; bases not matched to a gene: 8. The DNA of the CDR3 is TGCGCCAGCAGCCAAGGACTAGCGGGAGGCTTAGGAGCAGATACGCAGTATTTT. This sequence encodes CASSQGLAGGLGADTQYF.

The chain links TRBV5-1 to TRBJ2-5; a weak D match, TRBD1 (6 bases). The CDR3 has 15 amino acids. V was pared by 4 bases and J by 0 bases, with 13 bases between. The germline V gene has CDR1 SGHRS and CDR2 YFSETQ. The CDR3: CASSPGTMYQETQYF. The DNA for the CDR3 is TGCGCCAGCAGCCCCGGGACAATGTACCAAGAGACCCAGTACTTC.

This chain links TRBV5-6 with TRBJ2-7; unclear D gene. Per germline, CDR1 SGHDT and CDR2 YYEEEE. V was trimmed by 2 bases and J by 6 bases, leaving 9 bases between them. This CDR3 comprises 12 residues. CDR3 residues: CASSLRVGEQYF. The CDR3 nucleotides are TGTGCCAGCAGCTTAAGGGTAGGCGAGCAGTACTTC.

CDR3 residues: CASSLGRAMNTEAFF. The CDR3 coding sequence is TGCGCCAGCAGCTTGGGGAGGGCGATGAACACTGAAGCTTTCTTT. This rearrangement joins TRBV5-1 to TRBJ1-1; no reliable D call. CDR1 and CDR2 from the germline V gene are SGHRS and YFSETQ. V was shortened by 0 bases and J by 0 bases, with 9 bases between the two germline ends. This CDR3 spans 15 amino acids.

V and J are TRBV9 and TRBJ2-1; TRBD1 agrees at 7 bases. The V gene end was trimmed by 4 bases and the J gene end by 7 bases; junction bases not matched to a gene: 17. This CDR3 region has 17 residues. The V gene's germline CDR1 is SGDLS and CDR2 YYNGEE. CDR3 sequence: CASSPRRQGLSGNEQFF. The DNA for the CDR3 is TGTGCCAGCAGCCCCCGCCGACAGGGTTTATCGGGAAATGAGCAGTTCTTC.

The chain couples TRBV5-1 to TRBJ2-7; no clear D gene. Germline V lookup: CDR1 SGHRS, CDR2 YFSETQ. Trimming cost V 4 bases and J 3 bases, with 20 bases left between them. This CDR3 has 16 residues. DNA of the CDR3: TGCGCCAGCAGCCCCTTGGGGTCCGATTCACGCTACGAGCAGTACTTC. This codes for CASSPLGSDSRYEQYF. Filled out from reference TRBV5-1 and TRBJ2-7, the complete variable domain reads KAGVTQTPRYLIKTRGQQVTLSCSPISGHRSVSWYQQTPGQGLQFLFEYFSETQRNKGNFPGRFSGRQFSNSRSEMNVSTLELGDSALYLCASSPLGSDSRYEQYFGPGTRLTVT.

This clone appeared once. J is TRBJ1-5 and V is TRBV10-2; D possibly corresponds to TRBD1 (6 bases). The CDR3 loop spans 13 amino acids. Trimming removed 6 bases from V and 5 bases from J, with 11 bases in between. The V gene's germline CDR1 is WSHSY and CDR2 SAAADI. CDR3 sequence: CASRTGRDQPQHF. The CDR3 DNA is TGCGCCAGCAGAACAGGGCGCGATCAGCCCCAGCATTTT.

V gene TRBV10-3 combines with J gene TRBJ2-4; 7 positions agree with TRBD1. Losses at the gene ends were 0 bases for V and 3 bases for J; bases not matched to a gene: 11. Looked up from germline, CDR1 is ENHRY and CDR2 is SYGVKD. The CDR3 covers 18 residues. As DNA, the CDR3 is TGTGCCATCAGTGAGTCCAGGATGACAGGGAAGCTCAAAAACATTCAGTACTTC. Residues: CAISESRMTGKLKNIQYF.

The CDR3 loop is CASSERDGELFF. Here the CDR3 DNA reads TGTGCCAGCAGTGAGAGGGACGGGGAGCTGTTTTTT. The gene calls are TRBV25-1 and TRBJ2-2, with D possibly matching TRBD2 (5 bases). The CDR3 consists of 12 residues. The germline V and J ends were trimmed by 3 bases and 7 bases, with 6 bases remaining between them. The germline gives CDR1 MGHDK, CDR2 SYGVNS.

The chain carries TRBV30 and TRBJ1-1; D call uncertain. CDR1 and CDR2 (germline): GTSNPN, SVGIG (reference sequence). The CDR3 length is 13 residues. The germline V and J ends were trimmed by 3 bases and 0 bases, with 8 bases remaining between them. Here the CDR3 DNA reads TGTGCCTGGAGCCACACCGTGAACACTGAAGCTTTCTTT. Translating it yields CAWSHTVNTEAFF.

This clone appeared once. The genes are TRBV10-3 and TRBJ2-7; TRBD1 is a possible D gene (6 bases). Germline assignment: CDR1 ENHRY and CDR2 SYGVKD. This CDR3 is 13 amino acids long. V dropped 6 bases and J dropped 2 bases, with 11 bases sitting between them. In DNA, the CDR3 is TGTGCCATCAGGAAGGACAGCCCCTACGAGCAGTACTTC. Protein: CAIRKDSPYEQYF.

Here the CDR3 DNA reads TGTGCCAGCAGGGACCCTATCAGCGGATCCCCCTACGAGCAGTACTTC. Amino acid sequence: CASRDPISGSPYEQYF. V is TRBV2 and J is TRBJ2-7, with D possibly being TRBD2 (5 bases). Germline-derived CDR1 and CDR2 are SNHLY and FYNNEI. V was clipped by 6 bases and J by 2 bases, with 20 bases between them. The CDR3 runs 16 residues.

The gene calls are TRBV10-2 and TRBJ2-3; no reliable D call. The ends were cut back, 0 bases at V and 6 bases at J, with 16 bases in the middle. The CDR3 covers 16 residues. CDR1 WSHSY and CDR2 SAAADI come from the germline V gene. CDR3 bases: TGCGCCAGCAGTGAGTCGATAAAGGACCCGGTGGATACGCAGTATTTT. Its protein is CASSESIKDPVDTQYF.

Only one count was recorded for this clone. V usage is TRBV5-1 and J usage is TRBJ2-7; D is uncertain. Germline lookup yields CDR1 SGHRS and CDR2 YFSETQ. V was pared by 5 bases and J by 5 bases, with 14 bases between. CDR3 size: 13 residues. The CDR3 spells CASRLTSGHEQYF. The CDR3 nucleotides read TGCGCCAGCAGGCTAACTTCCGGGCACGAGCAGTACTTC. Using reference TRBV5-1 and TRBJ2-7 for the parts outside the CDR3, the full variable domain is KAGVTQTPRYLIKTRGQQVTLSCSPISGHRSVSWYQQTPGQGLQFLFEYFSETQRNKGNFPGRFSGRQFSNSRSEMNVSTLELGDSALYLCASRLTSGHEQYFGPGTRLTVT.

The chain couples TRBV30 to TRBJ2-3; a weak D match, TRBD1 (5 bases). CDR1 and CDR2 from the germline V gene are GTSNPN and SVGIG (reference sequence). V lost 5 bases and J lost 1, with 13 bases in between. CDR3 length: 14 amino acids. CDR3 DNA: TGTGCCTGGGGGATTGGGGCCCGCACAGATACGCAGTATTTT. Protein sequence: CAWGIGARTDTQYF.

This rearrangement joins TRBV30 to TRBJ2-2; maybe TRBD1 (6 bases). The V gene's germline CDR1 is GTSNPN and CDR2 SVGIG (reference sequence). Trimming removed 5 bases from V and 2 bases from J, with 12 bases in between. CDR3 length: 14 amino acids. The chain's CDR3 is CAWGHRVNTGELFF. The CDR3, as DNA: TGTGCCTGGGGACACAGGGTTAACACCGGGGAGCTGTTTTTT. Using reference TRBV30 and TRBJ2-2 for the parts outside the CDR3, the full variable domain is SQTIHQWPATLVQPVGSPLSLECTVEGTSNPNLYWYRQAAGRGLQLLFYSVGIGQISSEVPQNLSASRPQDRQFILSSKKLLLSDSGFYLCAWGHRVNTGELFFGEGSRLTVL.

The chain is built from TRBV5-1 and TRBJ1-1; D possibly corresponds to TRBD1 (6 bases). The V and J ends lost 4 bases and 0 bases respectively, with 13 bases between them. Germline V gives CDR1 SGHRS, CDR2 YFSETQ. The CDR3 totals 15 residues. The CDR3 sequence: CASSPRGDMNTEAFF. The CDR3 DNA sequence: TGCGCCAGCAGCCCACGGGGGGACATGAACACTGAAGCTTTCTTT.

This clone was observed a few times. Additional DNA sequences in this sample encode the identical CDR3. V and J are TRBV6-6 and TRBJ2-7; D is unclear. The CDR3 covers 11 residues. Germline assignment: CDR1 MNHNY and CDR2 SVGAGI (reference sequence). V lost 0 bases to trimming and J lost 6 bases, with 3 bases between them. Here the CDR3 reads CASSYSGEQYF. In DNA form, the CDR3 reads TGTGCCAGCAGTTACTCGGGCGAGCAGTACTTC.

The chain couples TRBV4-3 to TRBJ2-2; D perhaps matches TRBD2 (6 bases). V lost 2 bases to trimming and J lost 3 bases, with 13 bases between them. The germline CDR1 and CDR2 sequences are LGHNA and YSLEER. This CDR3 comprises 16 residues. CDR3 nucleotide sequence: TGCGCCAGCAGCCAAATGGAGGGAAGGGACACCGGGGAGCTGTTTTTT. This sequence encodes CASSQMEGRDTGELFF.

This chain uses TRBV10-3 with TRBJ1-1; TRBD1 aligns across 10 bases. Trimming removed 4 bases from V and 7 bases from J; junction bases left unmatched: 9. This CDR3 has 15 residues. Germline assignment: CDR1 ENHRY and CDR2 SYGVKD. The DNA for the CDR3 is TGTGCCATCAGTGGCCCCGGGACAGGGGCTCGTGAAGCTTTCTTT. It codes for CAISGPGTGAREAFF.

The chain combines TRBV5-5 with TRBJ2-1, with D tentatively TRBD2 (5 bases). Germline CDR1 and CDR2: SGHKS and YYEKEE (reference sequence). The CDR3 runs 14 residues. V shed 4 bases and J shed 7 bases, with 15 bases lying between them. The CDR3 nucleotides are TGTGCCAGCAGCCTCCCGGGAAAAGAAAATGAGCAGTTCTTC. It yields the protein CASSLPGKENEQFF. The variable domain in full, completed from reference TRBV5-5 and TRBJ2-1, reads DAGVTQSPTHLIKTRGQQVTLRCSPISGHKSVSWYQQVLGQGPQFIFQYYEKEERGRGNFPDRFSARQFPNYSSELNVNALLLGDSALYLCASSLPGKENEQFFGPGTRLTVL.

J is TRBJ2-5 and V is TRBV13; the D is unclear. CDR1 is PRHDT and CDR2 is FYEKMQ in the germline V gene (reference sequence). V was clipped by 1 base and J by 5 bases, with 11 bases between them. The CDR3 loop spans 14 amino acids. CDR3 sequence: CASSLEGFRETQYF. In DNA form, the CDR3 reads TGTGCCAGCAGCTTAGAAGGGTTCCGGGAGACCCAGTACTTC.

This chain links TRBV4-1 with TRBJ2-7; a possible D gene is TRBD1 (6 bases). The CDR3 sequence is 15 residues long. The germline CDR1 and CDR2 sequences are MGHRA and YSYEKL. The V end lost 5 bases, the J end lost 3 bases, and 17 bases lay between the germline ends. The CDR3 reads CASSLESRDNYEQYF. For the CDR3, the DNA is TGCGCCAGCAGCTTAGAATCACGGGACAACTACGAGCAGTACTTC.

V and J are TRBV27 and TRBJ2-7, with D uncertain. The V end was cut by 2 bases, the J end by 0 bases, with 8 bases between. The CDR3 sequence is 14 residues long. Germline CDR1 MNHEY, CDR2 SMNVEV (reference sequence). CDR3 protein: CASSLAQHSYEQYF. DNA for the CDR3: TGTGCCAGCAGTTTAGCCCAGCACTCCTACGAGCAGTACTTC.